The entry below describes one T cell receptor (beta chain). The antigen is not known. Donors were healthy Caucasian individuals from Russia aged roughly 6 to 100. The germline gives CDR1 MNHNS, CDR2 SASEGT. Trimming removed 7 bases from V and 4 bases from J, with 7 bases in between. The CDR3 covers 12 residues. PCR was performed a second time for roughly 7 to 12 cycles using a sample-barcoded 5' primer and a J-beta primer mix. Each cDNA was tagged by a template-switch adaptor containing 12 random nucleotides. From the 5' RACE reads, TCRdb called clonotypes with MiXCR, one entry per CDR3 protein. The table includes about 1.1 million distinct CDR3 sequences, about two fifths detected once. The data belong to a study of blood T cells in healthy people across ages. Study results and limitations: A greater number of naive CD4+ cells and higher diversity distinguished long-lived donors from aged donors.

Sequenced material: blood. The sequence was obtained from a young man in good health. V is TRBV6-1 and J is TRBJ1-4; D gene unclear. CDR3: CASNSYNEKLFF. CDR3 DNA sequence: TGTGCCAGCAACTCTTATAATGAAAAACTGTTTTTT.